This is a list of T cell receptor beta chains from one sample in a study of T cell changes during pregnancy in multiple sclerosis. Profiled with immunoSEQ multiplex PCR; TCRdb holds only in-frame clones, not every one. The sample has approximately 100,000 clones; about nine tenths are singletons. The sample consisted of peripheral blood, taken after pregnancy. Receptors originate from a female donor with multiple sclerosis, enrolled in a pregnancy study. Each CDR3 is given with its conserved first and last residue. The order of the fields is CDR3 protein, CDR3 DNA, D gene, J gene, clone size, V gene. A D gene is named only where the DNA matches it firmly. The listing skips clone size in some rows; elsewhere it reads once, few, many or a size class.

cdr3_aa: CASSLTGDYGYTF
cdr3_nt: TGTGCCAGCAGTCTGACAGGGGACTATGGCTACACCTTC
d_call: TRBD1
j_call: TRBJ1-2
clone_size: -
v_call: TRBV27

cdr3_aa: CASSLTAGAGNTIYF
cdr3_nt: TGTGCCAGCAGCTTAACCGCGGGGGCGGGAAACACCATATATTTT
d_call: -
j_call: TRBJ1-3
clone_size: -
v_call: TRBV7-2

cdr3_aa: CASSVSGYLYEQFF
cdr3_nt: TGTGCCAGCAGCGTAAGCGGGTACCTCTATGAGCAGTTCTTC
d_call: -
j_call: TRBJ2-1
clone_size: once
v_call: TRBV7-8

cdr3_aa: CASSVSGGAETQYF
cdr3_nt: TGTGCCAGCAGCGTGAGCGGGGGGGCAGAGACCCAGTACTTC
d_call: TRBD2
j_call: TRBJ2-5
clone_size: -
v_call: TRBV9

cdr3_aa: CASTLGLAGNEQFF
cdr3_nt: TGTGCCAGCACCCTGGGACTAGCGGGCAATGAGCAGTTCTTC
d_call: TRBD2
j_call: TRBJ2-1
clone_size: -
v_call: TRBV2

cdr3_aa: CASSAGQSGVYGYTF
cdr3_nt: TGTGCCAGTAGTGCTGGACAGAGCGGGGTCTATGGCTACACCTTC
d_call: -
j_call: TRBJ1-2
clone_size: once
v_call: TRBV19

cdr3_aa: CASSARTSGVGTDTQYF
cdr3_nt: TGTGCCAGCAGTGCGAGGACTAGCGGGGTTGGCACAGATACGCAGTATTTT
d_call: TRBD2
j_call: TRBJ2-3
clone_size: -
v_call: TRBV6-1

cdr3_aa: CASSRITGPTGNTIYF
cdr3_nt: TGTGCCAGCAGCCGAATCACAGGGCCGACTGGAAACACCATATATTTT
d_call: -
j_call: TRBJ1-3
clone_size: -
v_call: TRBV14

cdr3_aa: CASSSSRDSSFYGYTF
cdr3_nt: TGTGCCAGCAGCTCGAGCCGGGACAGCTCGTTCTATGGCTACACCTTC
d_call: TRBD1
j_call: TRBJ1-2
clone_size: -
v_call: TRBV7-9

cdr3_aa: CASSDRDRGHSSSYNSPLHF
cdr3_nt: TGCGCCAGCAGTGATCGGGACAGGGGTCACTCGAGCTCCTATAATTCACCCCTCCACTTT
d_call: TRBD1
j_call: TRBJ1-6
clone_size: -
v_call: TRBV10-1

cdr3_aa: CASLGGGGQFF
cdr3_nt: TGTGCCTCACTTGGGGGGGGTGGGCAGTTCTTC
d_call: TRBD2
j_call: TRBJ2-1
clone_size: -
v_call: TRBV10-3

cdr3_aa: CASSLVELEEGEQFF
cdr3_nt: TGTGCCAGCAGCTTGGTTGAGCTCGAAGAGGGTGAGCAGTTCTTC
d_call: -
j_call: TRBJ2-1
clone_size: once
v_call: TRBV11-2

cdr3_aa: CASSLGDRGSGYTF
cdr3_nt: TGTGCCAGCAGCTTGGGGGACAGGGGCTCTGGCTACACCTTC
d_call: TRBD1
j_call: TRBJ1-2
clone_size: -
v_call: TRBV5-4

cdr3_aa: CASSLSLAETQETQYF
cdr3_nt: TGTGCCAGCAGTTTATCACTAGCGGAGACACAAGAGACCCAGTACTTC
d_call: TRBD2
j_call: TRBJ2-5
clone_size: once
v_call: TRBV27

cdr3_aa: CASRVVPGTNEKLFF
cdr3_nt: TGCGCCAGCAGAGTTGTCCCGGGGACTAATGAAAAACTGTTTTTT
d_call: -
j_call: TRBJ1-4
clone_size: -
v_call: TRBV5-1

cdr3_aa: CASTGTERAGELFF
cdr3_nt: TGCGCCAGCACCGGGACAGAGCGCGCCGGGGAGCTGTTTTTT
d_call: TRBD1
j_call: TRBJ2-2
clone_size: -
v_call: TRBV4-1

cdr3_aa: CARSGRQGPTPSPLHF
cdr3_nt: TGTGCCAGATCAGGTCGACAGGGGCCTACCCCTTCACCCCTCCACTTT
d_call: TRBD1
j_call: TRBJ1-6
clone_size: -
v_call: TRBV5-3

cdr3_aa: CSVGAYSYNEQFF
cdr3_nt: TGCAGCGTTGGGGCTTACTCCTACAATGAGCAGTTCTTC
d_call: -
j_call: TRBJ2-1
clone_size: few
v_call: TRBV29-1

cdr3_aa: CASSSYRVPNEKLFF
cdr3_nt: TGTGCCAGCAGTTCCTACAGGGTCCCTAATGAAAAACTGTTTTTT
d_call: -
j_call: TRBJ1-4
clone_size: -
v_call: TRBV2

cdr3_aa: CASIRLGGRENYGYTF
cdr3_nt: TGTGCCAGCATCCGATTGGGGGGACGAGAAAACTATGGCTACACCTTC
d_call: -
j_call: TRBJ1-2
clone_size: -
v_call: TRBV5-6

cdr3_aa: CASSRGGPQETQYF
cdr3_nt: TGTGCCAGCAGCCGGGGAGGCCCCCAAGAGACCCAGTACTTC
d_call: -
j_call: TRBJ2-5
clone_size: -
v_call: TRBV5-4

cdr3_aa: CASSLGQEYGYTF
cdr3_nt: TGTGCCAGCTCACTAGGACAGGAATATGGCTACACCTTC
d_call: TRBD1
j_call: TRBJ1-2
clone_size: -
v_call: TRBV18